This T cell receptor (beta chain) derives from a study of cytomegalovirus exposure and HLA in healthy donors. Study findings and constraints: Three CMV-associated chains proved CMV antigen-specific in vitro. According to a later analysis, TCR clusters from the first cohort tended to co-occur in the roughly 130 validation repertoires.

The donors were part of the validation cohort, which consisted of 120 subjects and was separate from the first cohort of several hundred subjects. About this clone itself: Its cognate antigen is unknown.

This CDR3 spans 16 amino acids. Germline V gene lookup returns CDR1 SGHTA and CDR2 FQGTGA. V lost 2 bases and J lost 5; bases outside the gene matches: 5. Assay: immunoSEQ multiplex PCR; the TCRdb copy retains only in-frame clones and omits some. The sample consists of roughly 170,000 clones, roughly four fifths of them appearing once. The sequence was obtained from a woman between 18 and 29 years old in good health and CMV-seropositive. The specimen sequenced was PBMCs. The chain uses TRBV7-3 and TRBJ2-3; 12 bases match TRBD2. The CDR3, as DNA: TGTGCCAGCAGCTTATCACTAGCGGGGGGCGGAGATACGCAGTATTTT. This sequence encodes CASSLSLAGGGDTQYF.